This T cell receptor beta chain derives from a study of blood T cells in healthy people across ages. Study results and limitations: The study found more naive CD4+ cells and higher diversity in long-lived than aged donors.

The second PCR ran about 6 to 12 cycles with a sample-barcoded 5' primer and J-beta primers. MiXCR was run by TCRdb on the 5' RACE reads, yielding one entry per CDR3 protein. The sample shows fewer than 1,000,000 distinct CDR3 sequences, approximately 44% of them seen only once. As for this clonotype: As yet, its antigen is unknown.

Every donor contributed about 10 milliliters of peripheral blood by blood draw. Germline lookup yields CDR1 SNHLY and CDR2 FYNNEI. The CDR3 covers 14 residues. The junction had 8 bases not matched to a gene; V was cut back by 7 bases and J by 6 bases. The V gene is TRBV2, the J gene TRBJ2-7; 11 positions agree with TRBD1. Sequences were obtained from blood. This sequence originates from a man in his 60s in good health. Here the CDR3 DNA reads TGTGCCAGCACCTCGGACAGGGGGCTTTTCGAGCAGTACTTC. This translates into CASTSDRGLFEQYF. Together with reference TRBV2 and TRBJ2-7, the CDR3 gives the full variable domain: EPEVTQTPSHQVTQMGQEVILRCVPISNHLYFYWYRQILGQKVEFLVSFYNNEISEKSEIFDDQFSVERPDGSNFTLKIRSTKLEDSAMYFCASTSDRGLFEQYFGPGTRLTVT.